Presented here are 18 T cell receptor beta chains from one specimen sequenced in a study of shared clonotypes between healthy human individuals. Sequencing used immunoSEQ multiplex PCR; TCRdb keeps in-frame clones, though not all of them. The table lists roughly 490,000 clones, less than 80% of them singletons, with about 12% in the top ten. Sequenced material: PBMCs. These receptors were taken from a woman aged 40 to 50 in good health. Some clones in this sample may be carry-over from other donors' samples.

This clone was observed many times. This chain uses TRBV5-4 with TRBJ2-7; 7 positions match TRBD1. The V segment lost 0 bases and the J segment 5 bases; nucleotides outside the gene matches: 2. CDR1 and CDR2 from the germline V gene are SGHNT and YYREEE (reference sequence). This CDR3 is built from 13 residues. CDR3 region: CASSLGQGNEQYF. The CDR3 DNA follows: TGTGCCAGCAGCTTGGGACAGGGCAACGAGCAGTACTTC. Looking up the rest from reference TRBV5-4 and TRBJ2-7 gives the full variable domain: ETGVTQSPTHLIKTRGQQVTLRCSSQSGHNTVSWYQQALGQGPQFIFQYYREEENGRGNFPPRFSGLQFPNYSSELNVNALELDDSALYLCASSLGQGNEQYFGPGTRLTVT.

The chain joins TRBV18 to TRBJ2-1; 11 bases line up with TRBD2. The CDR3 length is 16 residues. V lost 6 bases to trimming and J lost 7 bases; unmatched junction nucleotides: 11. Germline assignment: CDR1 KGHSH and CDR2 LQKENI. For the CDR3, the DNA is TGTGCCAGCTCTCTAAGTAGCGGGAGGGCCTTAAATGAGCAGTTCTTC. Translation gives CASSLSSGRALNEQFF.

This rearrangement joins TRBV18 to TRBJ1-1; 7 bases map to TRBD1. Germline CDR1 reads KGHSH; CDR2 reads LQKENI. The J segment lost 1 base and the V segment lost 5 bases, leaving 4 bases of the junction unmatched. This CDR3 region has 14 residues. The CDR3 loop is CASSAGGGNTEAFF. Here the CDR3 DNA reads TGTGCCAGCTCAGCAGGGGGGGGGAACACTGAAGCTTTCTTT.

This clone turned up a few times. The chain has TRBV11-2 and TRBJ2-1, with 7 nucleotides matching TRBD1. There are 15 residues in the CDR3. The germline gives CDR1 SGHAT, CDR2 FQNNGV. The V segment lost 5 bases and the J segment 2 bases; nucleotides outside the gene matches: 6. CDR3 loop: CASSNYQGAYNEQFF. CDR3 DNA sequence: TGTGCCAGCAGCAACTACCAGGGGGCCTACAATGAGCAGTTCTTC.

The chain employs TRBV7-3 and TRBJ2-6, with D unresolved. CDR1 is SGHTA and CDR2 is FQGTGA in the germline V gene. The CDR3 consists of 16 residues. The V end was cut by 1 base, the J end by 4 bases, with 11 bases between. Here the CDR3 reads CASSLSPISGANVLTF. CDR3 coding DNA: TGTGCCAGCAGCTTAAGCCCCATCAGCGGGGCCAACGTCCTGACTTTC.

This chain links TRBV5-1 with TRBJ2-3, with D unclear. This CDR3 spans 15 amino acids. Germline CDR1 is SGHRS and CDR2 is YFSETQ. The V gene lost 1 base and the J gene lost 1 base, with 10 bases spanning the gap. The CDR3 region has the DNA TGCGCCAGCAGCTTGCGAACTTGGGGCACAGATACGCAGTATTTT. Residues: CASSLRTWGTDTQYF.

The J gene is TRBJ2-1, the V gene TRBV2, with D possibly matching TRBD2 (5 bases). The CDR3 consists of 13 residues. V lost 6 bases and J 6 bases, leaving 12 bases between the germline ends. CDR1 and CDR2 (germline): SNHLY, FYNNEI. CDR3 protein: CASRPGFLNEQFF. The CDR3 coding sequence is TGTGCCAGCAGGCCGGGATTCCTCAATGAGCAGTTCTTC.

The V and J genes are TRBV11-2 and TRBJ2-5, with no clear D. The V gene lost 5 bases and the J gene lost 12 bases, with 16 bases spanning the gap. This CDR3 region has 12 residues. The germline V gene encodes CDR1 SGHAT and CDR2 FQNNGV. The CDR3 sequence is CASSGYLGLEYF. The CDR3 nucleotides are TGTGCCAGCAGCGGTTACCTCGGGCTTGAGTACTTC. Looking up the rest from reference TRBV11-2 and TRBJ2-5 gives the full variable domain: EAGVAQSPRYKIIEKRQSVAFWCNPISGHATLYWYQQILGQGPKLLIQFQNNGVVDDSQLPKDRFSAERLKGVDSTLKIQPAKLEDSAVYLCASSGYLGLEYFGPGTRLLVL.

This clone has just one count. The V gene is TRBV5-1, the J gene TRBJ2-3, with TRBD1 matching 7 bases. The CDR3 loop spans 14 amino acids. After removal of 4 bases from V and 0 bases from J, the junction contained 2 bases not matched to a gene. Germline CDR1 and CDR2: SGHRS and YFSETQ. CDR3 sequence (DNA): TGCGCCAGCAGCCCGGGACAGAGCACAGATACGCAGTATTTT. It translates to CASSPGQSTDTQYF.

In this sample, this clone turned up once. This CDR3 reads CASSNGGISYNEQFF. The CDR3 region has the DNA TGTGCCAGTAGTAATGGGGGGATCTCCTACAATGAGCAGTTCTTC. V usage is TRBV19 and J usage is TRBJ2-1, with TRBD2 as a possible D gene (6 bases). The CDR3 sequence is 15 residues long. Trimming removed 4 bases at V and 0 bases at J, with 10 bases between. Germline V gives CDR1 LNHDA, CDR2 SQIVND (reference sequence). The full variable domain, in which reference TRBV19 and TRBJ2-1 provide the parts outside the CDR3, is DGGITQSPKYLFRKEGQNVTLSCEQNLNHDAMYWYRQDPGQGLRLIYYSQIVNDFQKGDIAEGYSVSREKKESFPLTVTSAQKNPTAFYLCASSNGGISYNEQFFGPGTRLTVL.

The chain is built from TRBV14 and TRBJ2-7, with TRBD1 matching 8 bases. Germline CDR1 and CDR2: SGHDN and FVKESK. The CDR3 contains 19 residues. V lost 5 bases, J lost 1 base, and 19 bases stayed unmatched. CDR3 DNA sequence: TGTGCCAGCAGCTTAGCGGTGAGAACAGGGGGACTGGGGTCCTACGAGCAGTACTTC. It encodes CASSLAVRTGGLGSYEQYF.

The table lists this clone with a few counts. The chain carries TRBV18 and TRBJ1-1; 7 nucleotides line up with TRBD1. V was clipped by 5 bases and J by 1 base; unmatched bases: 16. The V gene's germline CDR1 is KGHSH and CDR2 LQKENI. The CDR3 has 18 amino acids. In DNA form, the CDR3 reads TGTGCCAGCTCATACAACAATAAACGACAGGGTTGGAACACTGAAGCTTTCTTT. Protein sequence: CASSYNNKRQGWNTEAFF. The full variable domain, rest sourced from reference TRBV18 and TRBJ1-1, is NAGVMQNPRHLVRRRGQEARLRCSPMKGHSHVYWYRQLPEEGLKFMVYLQKENIIDESGMPKERFSAEFPKEGPSILRIQQVVRGDSAAYFCASSYNNKRQGWNTEAFFGQGTRLTVV.

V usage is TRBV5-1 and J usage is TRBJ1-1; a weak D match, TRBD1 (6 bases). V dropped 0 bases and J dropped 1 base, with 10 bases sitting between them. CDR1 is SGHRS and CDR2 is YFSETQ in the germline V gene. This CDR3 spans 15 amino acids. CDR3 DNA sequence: TGCGCCAGCAGCTTGGCCAGGGGCACGAACACTGAAGCTTTCTTT. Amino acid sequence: CASSLARGTNTEAFF.

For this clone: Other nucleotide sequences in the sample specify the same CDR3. Here the CDR3 reads CASSQDRNEQFF. CDR3 nucleotides: TGCGCCAGCAGCCAAGACCGTAATGAGCAGTTCTTC. The chain carries TRBV4-3 and TRBJ2-1; D remains unclear. Germline lookup yields CDR1 LGHNA and CDR2 YSLEER. Trimming cost V 0 bases and J 7 bases, with 4 bases left between them. This CDR3 has 12 amino acids.

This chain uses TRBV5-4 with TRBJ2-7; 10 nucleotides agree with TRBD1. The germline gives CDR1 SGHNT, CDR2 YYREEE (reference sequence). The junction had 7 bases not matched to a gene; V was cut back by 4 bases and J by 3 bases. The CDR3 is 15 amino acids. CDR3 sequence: CASSVGTGDGYEQYF. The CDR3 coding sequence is TGTGCCAGCAGCGTTGGGACAGGGGACGGCTACGAGCAGTACTTC.

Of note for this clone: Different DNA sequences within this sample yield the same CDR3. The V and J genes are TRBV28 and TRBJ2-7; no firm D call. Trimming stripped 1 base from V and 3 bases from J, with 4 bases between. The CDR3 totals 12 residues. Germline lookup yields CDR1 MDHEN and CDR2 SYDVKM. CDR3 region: CASSLLGYEQYF. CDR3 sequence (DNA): TGTGCCAGCAGTTTATTAGGCTACGAGCAGTACTTC.

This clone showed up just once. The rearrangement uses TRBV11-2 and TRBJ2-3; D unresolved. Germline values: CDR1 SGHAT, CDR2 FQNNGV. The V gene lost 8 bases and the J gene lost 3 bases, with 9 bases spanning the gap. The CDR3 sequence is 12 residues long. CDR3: CASGRSTDTQYF. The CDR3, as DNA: TGTGCCAGCGGCCGCTCTACAGATACGCAGTATTTT.

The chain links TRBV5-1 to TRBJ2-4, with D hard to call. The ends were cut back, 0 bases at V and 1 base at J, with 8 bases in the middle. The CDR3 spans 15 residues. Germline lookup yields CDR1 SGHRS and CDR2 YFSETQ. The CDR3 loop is CASSLDGRAKNIQYF. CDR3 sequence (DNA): TGCGCCAGCAGCTTGGATGGTCGGGCCAAAAACATTCAGTACTTC. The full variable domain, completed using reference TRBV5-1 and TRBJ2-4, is KAGVTQTPRYLIKTRGQQVTLSCSPISGHRSVSWYQQTPGQGLQFLFEYFSETQRNKGNFPGRFSGRQFSNSRSEMNVSTLELGDSALYLCASSLDGRAKNIQYFGAGTRLSVL.